These 29 T cell receptor beta chains came from one sample sequenced in a study of type 1 and type 2 diabetes patients. Amplification started from genomic DNA. A primer set of 30 forward and 13 reverse primers amplified the CDR3. Each CDR3 protein is one row after TCRdb ran MiXCR on the multiplex PCR reads. In the table there are 250,000 or so distinct CDR3 sequences, roughly 50% of which are singletons. Sequenced sample: peripheral blood mononuclear cells (PBMCs). The receptors shown here come from a man aged 18 to 29 with type 2 diabetes.

This clonotype has more than one count but fewer than ten. V gene TRBV7-2 combines with J gene TRBJ2-2; 9 nucleotides match TRBD1. V trimming: 1 base; J trimming: 4 bases; junction bases outside the gene matches: 1. Germline CDR1 and CDR2: SGHTA and FQGNSA. This CDR3 comprises 15 residues. CDR3 in amino acids: CASSLVQGATGELFF. CDR3 nucleotides: TGTGCCAGCAGCTTAGTACAGGGGGCCACCGGGGAGCTGTTTTTT.

The chain carries TRBV10-3 and TRBJ2-1; perhaps TRBD2 as D (6 bases). There are 10 residues in the CDR3. CDR1 ENHRY and CDR2 SYGVKD come from the germline V gene. The V end lost 8 bases, the J end lost 7 bases, and 6 bases lay between the germline ends. For the CDR3, the DNA is TGTGCCATCGGGGGGAATGAGCAGTTCTTC. It yields the protein CAIGGNEQFF.

This clonotype came up a few times. The V and J genes are TRBV19 and TRBJ2-7; D unresolved. The CDR3 is 13 amino acids. CDR1 is LNHDA and CDR2 is SQIVND in the germline V gene (reference sequence). V lost 3 bases to trimming and J lost 2 bases, with 8 bases between them. The CDR3 region has the DNA TGTGCCAGTAGTATGTCACAGACCTACGAGCAGTACTTC. Translation gives CASSMSQTYEQYF.

This clonotype showed up just a few times. The J gene is TRBJ1-1, the V gene TRBV12-5; D is undetermined. Trimming pared 3 bases from V and 1 base from J, leaving 9 bases between. Germline CDR1 reads LGHNT; CDR2 reads FRNRAP. The CDR3 totals 14 residues. CDR3 amino acids: CASGFDTPNTEAFF. The CDR3 DNA reads as TGTGCTAGTGGTTTCGACACACCGAACACTGAAGCTTTCTTT.

This clonotype was counted a few times. V and J are TRBV19 and TRBJ1-2, with D maybe TRBD1 (5 bases). CDR3 length equals 12 residues. The germline gives CDR1 LNHDA, CDR2 SQIVND (reference sequence). The ends were cut back, 4 bases at V and 5 bases at J, with 8 bases in the middle. CDR3 coding DNA: TGTGCCAGTAGTACAACAGGTTATGGCTACACCTTC. Protein: CASSTTGYGYTF. Filled out from reference TRBV19 and TRBJ1-2, the complete variable domain reads DGGITQSPKYLFRKEGQNVTLSCEQNLNHDAMYWYRQDPGQGLRLIYYSQIVNDFQKGDIAEGYSVSREKKESFPLTVTSAQKNPTAFYLCASSTTGYGYTFGSGTRLTVV.

This clonotype was seen more than once but under ten times. The V and J genes are TRBV6-5 and TRBJ2-1, with a weak D call TRBD1 (6 bases). This CDR3 spans 15 amino acids. Germline V gene sequence: CDR1 MNHEY, CDR2 SVGAGI. The V end lost 7 bases, the J end lost 2 bases, and 15 bases lay between the germline ends. CDR3 bases: TGTGCCAGCATGCCGATGACAGGACCCTACAATGAGCAGTTCTTC. Its translation: CASMPMTGPYNEQFF.

The V gene is TRBV3-1, the J gene TRBJ2-1, with D unclear. The germline V gene encodes CDR1 LGHDT and CDR2 YNNKEL (reference sequence). Trimming took off 1 base at V and 10 bases at J, with 11 bases between the two ends. The CDR3 is 13 residues long. The CDR3 DNA reads as TGTGCCAGCAGCCAAGGGCCCCCCCCGGAGCAGTTCTTC. Encoded protein: CASSQGPPPEQFF.

V and J are TRBV2 and TRBJ2-5, with a weak D call TRBD2 (5 bases). Germline loops: CDR1 SNHLY, CDR2 FYNNEI. This CDR3 has 15 residues. V gave up 3 bases and J gave up 5 bases, with 16 bases separating them. The CDR3 sequence is CASSERGRGRETQYF. CDR3 DNA sequence: TGTGCCAGCAGTGAGCGAGGACGGGGTAGGGAGACCCAGTACTTC.

V usage is TRBV11-2 and J usage is TRBJ2-7, with 11 bases identical to TRBD2. Unmatched junction bases numbered 6, after V lost 5 bases and J lost 3 bases. The germline V gene has CDR1 SGHAT and CDR2 FQNNGV. This CDR3 has 15 amino acids. The CDR3 region is CASSPGLAVNYEQYF. The CDR3 DNA sequence: TGTGCCAGCAGCCCGGGACTAGCGGTAAACTACGAGCAGTACTTC. Looking up the rest from reference TRBV11-2 and TRBJ2-7 gives the full variable domain: EAGVAQSPRYKIIEKRQSVAFWCNPISGHATLYWYQQILGQGPKLLIQFQNNGVVDDSQLPKDRFSAERLKGVDSTLKIQPAKLEDSAVYLCASSPGLAVNYEQYFGPGTRLTVT.

This clonotype was observed a handful of times. The rearrangement links TRBV19 to TRBJ1-5; D not certain. The CDR3 covers 13 residues. Trimming removed 3 bases at V and 5 bases at J, with 8 bases between. CDR1 is LNHDA and CDR2 is SQIVND in the germline V gene (reference sequence). DNA for the CDR3: TGTGCCAGTAGTATCCTGCCTTATCAGCCCCAGCATTTT. Encoded protein: CASSILPYQPQHF.

The chain carries TRBV12-3 or TRBV12-4 and TRBJ2-2; no firm D call. Trimming stripped 3 bases from V and 5 bases from J, with 13 bases between. CDR3 size: 15 residues. DNA for the CDR3: TGTGCCAGCAGTTTGCAGAGAATTCCAACCGGGGAGCTGTTTTTT. It yields the protein CASSLQRIPTGELFF.

The V call is TRBV25-1, the J call TRBJ2-5; D not certain. With 6 bases removed from V and 7 bases from J, the gap between germline ends came to 12 bases. The CDR3 length is 12 residues. The V gene's germline CDR1 is MGHDK and CDR2 SYGVNS. The CDR3, as DNA: TGTGCCAGCAGAGGCCAATCGGCGACCCAGTACTTC. Translation: CASRGQSATQYF.

This clonotype was seen more than once but under ten times. The CDR3 DNA sequence: TGCAGTGCTAGAAGGGTGAGCACCTACGAGCAGTACTTC. Protein: CSARRVSTYEQYF. The chain carries TRBV20-1 and TRBJ2-7; D is ambiguous. CDR3 length: 13 residues. Germline CDR1 and CDR2: DFQATT and SNEGSKA (reference sequence). Trimming stripped 2 bases from V and 2 bases from J, with 10 bases between.

This chain links TRBV24-1 with TRBJ2-5, with TRBD1 matching 8 bases. The CDR3 extends over 16 amino acids. Germline loops: CDR1 KGHDR, CDR2 SFDVKD. V dropped 2 bases and J dropped 1; count of bases not matched to a gene: 5. The CDR3 protein is CATSDWETGGQETQYF. The DNA for the CDR3 is TGTGCCACCAGTGATTGGGAAACAGGGGGCCAAGAGACCCAGTACTTC.

The V gene is TRBV10-1, the J gene TRBJ1-5; possible D gene TRBD1, 5 bases. The CDR3 has 15 residues. The V end lost 2 bases, the J end lost 6 bases, and 14 bases lay between the germline ends. CDR1 WNHNN and CDR2 SYGVQD come from the germline V gene (reference sequence). The CDR3 is CASSELDRSGQPQHF. The CDR3, as DNA: TGCGCCAGCAGTGAGCTCGACAGAAGCGGTCAGCCCCAGCATTTT.

V gene TRBV19 combines with J gene TRBJ2-1; TRBD2 matches 9 bases. The V gene end was trimmed by 5 bases and the J gene end by 7 bases; junction bases not matched to a gene: 6. Germline V gene data show CDR1 as LNHDA and CDR2 as SQIVND (reference sequence). The CDR3 runs to 14 residues. As DNA, the CDR3 is TGTGCCAGTAGTCTAACTAGCGGGCGTAATGAGCAGTTCTTC. It codes for CASSLTSGRNEQFF.

This clonotype was detected only a few times. The gene calls are TRBV30 and TRBJ2-7; perhaps D is TRBD1 or TRBD2 (6 bases each). CDR1 and CDR2 from the germline V gene are GTSNPN and SVGIG (reference sequence). V shed 0 bases and J shed 6 bases, with 15 bases lying between them. This CDR3 is built from 14 residues. The CDR3 region is CAWSVGGSLSEQYF. The DNA of the CDR3 is TGTGCCTGGAGTGTAGGGGGGAGTTTGTCCGAGCAGTACTTC.

Concerning this clonotype: The junction does not match germline at one end; this may be a read error. J is TRBJ2-2 and V is TRBV7-2; D remains ambiguous. This CDR3 has 16 residues. In germline, CDR1 is SGHTA, CDR2 FQGNSA. The CDR3 is CASSPLLTANTGELFF. CDR3 in DNA: TGTGCTAGCAGCCCTCTTTTGACTGCGAACACCGGGGAGCTGTTTTTT.

This clonotype was seen more than once but under ten times. The rearrangement joins TRBV2 to TRBJ1-5; D remains unclear. The CDR3 length is 14 residues. V shed 2 bases and J shed 5 bases, with 10 bases lying between them. CDR1 SNHLY and CDR2 FYNNEI come from the germline V gene. The CDR3 DNA sequence: TGTGCCAGCAGTGAAAATGGATTCCATCAGCCCCAGCATTTT. Translation gives CASSENGFHQPQHF.

The genes are TRBV4-1 and TRBJ2-5; 11 bases map to TRBD2. The CDR3 is made up of 16 amino acids. V lost 0 bases to trimming and J lost 4 bases; unmatched junction nucleotides: 4. Germline CDR1 MGHRA, CDR2 YSYEKL. CDR3 nucleotide sequence: TGCGCCAGCAGCCAAGAACTAGCGGGAGCGTCAGAGACCCAGTACTTC. It codes for CASSQELAGASETQYF.

The V and J genes are TRBV3-1 and TRBJ2-5, with D unresolved. This CDR3 region has 13 residues. Trimming stripped 1 base from V and 4 bases from J, with 7 bases between. Germline CDR1 reads LGHDT; CDR2 reads YNNKEL (reference sequence). CDR3 DNA sequence: TGTGCCAGCAGCCAAGTGTACGTAGAGACCCAGTACTTC. This gives the protein CASSQVYVETQYF.

On this clonotype: At one end, the junction sequence differs from germline, possibly due to a read error. The V and J genes are TRBV19 and TRBJ1-1; D is uncertain. Per the germline V gene, CDR1 is LNHDA and CDR2 is SQIVND (reference sequence). CDR3 size: 15 residues. CDR3 protein: CASSIFIGGFTEAFF. In DNA form, the CDR3 reads TGTGCCAGTAGTATATTTATCGGCGGGTTCACTGAGGCTTTCTTT. Filled out from reference TRBV19 and TRBJ1-1, the complete variable domain reads DGGITQSPKYLFRKEGQNVTLSCEQNLNHDAMYWYRQDPGQGLRLIYYSQIVNDFQKGDIAEGYSVSREKKESFPLTVTSAQKNPTAFYLCASSIFIGGFTEAFFGQGTRLTVV.

The chain couples TRBV7-2 to TRBJ2-5, with 9 bases aligning to TRBD2. This CDR3 region has 15 residues. V gave up 4 bases and J gave up 6 bases; unmatched junction bases: 9. Germline V gene sequence: CDR1 SGHTA, CDR2 FQGNSA. DNA of the CDR3: TGTGCCAGCAGCTCAGACGTAGCGGGAGCGAAGACCCAGTACTTC. It is translated as CASSSDVAGAKTQYF.

This chain links TRBV4-1 with TRBJ2-1; 7 bases align to TRBD1. The length of the CDR3 is 15 residues. V was pared by 1 base and J by 6 bases, with 6 bases of the junction left unmatched. The germline V gene has CDR1 MGHRA and CDR2 YSYEKL. CDR3 residues: CASSQGTGQGNEQFF. CDR3 coding DNA: TGCGCCAGCAGCCAAGGGACAGGTCAAGGCAATGAGCAGTTCTTC.

The CDR3 region has the DNA TGCGCCAGCAGCTTTGCCGGACAGAACACTGAAGCTTTCTTT. It codes for CASSFAGQNTEAFF. The chain employs TRBV5-1 and TRBJ1-1; tentative D call: TRBD1 (5 bases). The V end lost 2 bases, the J end lost 1 base, and 9 bases lay between the germline ends. The CDR3 is 14 residues long. CDR1 is SGHRS and CDR2 is YFSETQ in the germline V gene.

This chain links TRBV28 with TRBJ2-7; no clear D gene. The germline V and J ends were trimmed by 6 bases and 4 bases, with 13 bases remaining between them. This CDR3 contains 13 residues. CDR1 is MDHEN and CDR2 is SYDVKM in the germline V gene. The CDR3 bases are TGTGCCAGCAGCCCTATGGGGTTTTACGAGCAGTACTTC. As protein: CASSPMGFYEQYF.

In the case of this clonotype: Germline and junction disagree at one end, which may indicate a read error. The V and J genes are TRBV5-1 and TRBJ2-7; 10 bases agree with TRBD1. The CDR3 has 16 amino acids. Germline loops: CDR1 SGHRS, CDR2 YFSETQ. The CDR3 DNA is TGTGCCACCAGCAGAGATCGGGGACAGGGGTCCTACGAGCAGTACTTC. It codes for CATSRDRGQGSYEQYF.

This chain links TRBV20-1 with TRBJ1-5; 10 positions agree with TRBD1. The CDR3 covers 15 residues. The germline V gene has CDR1 DFQATT and CDR2 SNEGSKA (reference sequence). Germline trimming cut 0 bases from V and 2 bases from J; bases unmatched to any gene: 1. CDR3 amino acids: CSARDGTGGNQPQHF. The DNA for the CDR3 is TGCAGTGCTAGAGATGGGACAGGGGGCAATCAGCCCCAGCATTTT.

This clonotype was picked up many times. This chain uses TRBV25-1 with TRBJ2-5, with 7 bases lining up with TRBD2. CDR3 length equals 13 residues. CDR1 MGHDK and CDR2 SYGVNS come from the germline V gene. With 7 bases clipped from V and 1 base from J, the junction kept 3 bases outside the gene matches. The CDR3 region is CASTSGGQETQYF. The CDR3 nucleotides are TGTGCCAGCACTTCGGGGGGCCAAGAGACCCAGTACTTC.